This T cell receptor beta chain was profiled in a study of cytomegalovirus exposure and HLA in healthy donors (dated by TCRdb to 2015 to 2018). About the investigation overall: In an earlier analysis of 550 to 750 of the donors, 250 to 350 Gb of sequence data and 100 million or so unique TCR beta sequences from roughly 200 million T cells were reported. Roughly 290 gigabases of sequencing data and 70 million to 100 million unique TCR sequences made up an early release that covered roughly 670 HLA-typed donors. Of the 300 to 500 genotyped donors, more than 75% were placed in the genetic ancestry cluster associated with self-reported Caucasian donors. The study was designed to test whether signatures of past pathogen exposure could be identified by cataloging public T cell receptors. Using immunosequencing, the study profiled T cell repertoires from 666 subjects and related those repertoires to cytomegalovirus serostatus. Along with the approximately 620-subject first cohort, a separate validation cohort of 120 different subjects was used. The study combined high-throughput TCR immunosequencing, statistical association of individual TCRs with disease status, and machine learning to predict cytomegalovirus infection status. A later analysis re-analyzed previously published TCR beta repertoires from about 600 donors and added high-resolution HLA genotyping to study TCR occurrence patterns. The later analysis used no new phenotypic data to find candidate immune exposures, relying instead on TCR beta sequences and their occurrence across donors. To decide whether each TCR beta V gene segment behaved as functional or pseudogenic, an earlier analysis of 587 of the donors relied on high-throughput TCR beta sequencing. Donor age, sex, ethnicity and CMV serostatus were collected together with the repertoire data. A later genetic analysis used genome-wide SNP genotypes for about 60% of the roughly 670 donors, treating that subset as a discovery cohort. Every repertoire in the discovery cohort had been generated on one and the same sequencing platform. HLA typing covered class I and class II loci at four-digit resolution. The number of donors typed differed by locus, with roughly 629-640 for A, B, C, DRB1 and DQB1, around 560 for DQA1, about 610 for DPA1, and some 440 for DPB1. Four to six DR-DQ haplotypes were handled as single units for association and clustering, since linkage in the cohort was strong. Among several hundred genotyped donors of the cohort, an average of roughly 230,000 unique TCR beta nucleotide sequences was sequenced per donor, of which roughly 17% were non-productive. Study-level results and caveats: HLA typing was unavailable for some donors at each locus, so association tests used only the typed subset. When HLA alleles, especially DR and DQ, strongly co-occurred, attributing TCR associations to individual alleles was difficult. Most CMV-associated TCR beta chains appeared to be HLA-restricted in a later analysis, and the HLA associations seemed to be driven largely by CMV exposure. A cluster of highly shared sequence variants was judged likely to be a technical artifact of the sequencing pipeline. The study gave a list of some 150 TCR beta chains associated with cytomegalovirus. Specific HLA alleles were associated with more than 15,000 TCR beta sequences at a false discovery rate of 0.05 in a later analysis. According to a later genetic analysis, donors in an Asian-associated ancestry cluster had fewer N-insertions in productive TCRs than the approximately 650-donor mean. A later analysis found that HLA-associated TCR beta chains were more clonally expanded and had lower generation probabilities than equally common non-associated chains. The authors suggested that the approach could potentially be generalized to other disease states and immunological phenotypes. In a later analysis, TCR association rates were found to vary across HLA loci, with the most associated TCRs seen for DRB1 alleles and the fewest for HLA-C alleles. Because counts were too low, roughly 17 rarely observed V segments, including chromosome 9 orphons, were left out of the earlier analysis of approximately 500 of the donors. The cohort was sequenced for TCR beta chains only, and without alpha or paired-chain data the features that could be detected were limited. A later genetic analysis associated a missense DCLRE1C variant with V-gene and J-gene trimming of TCR beta chains, and an independent cohort replicated the association. In both the original and validation cohorts, the classifier was reported to diagnose cytomegalovirus status with high specificity and sensitivity. The presence/absence analyses assumed that sequencing depth was roughly uniform across donors, and that assumption may not be true. Correlated functional status among segregating V segments might be attributable to linkage disequilibrium, but an unknown experimental factor could not be ruled out. The only immune exposure information available for the cohort was CMV serostatus. While some public TCRs were present in many individuals, most TCR sequences turned up only very rarely across donors. A later analysis reported that several top co-occurrence clusters appeared linked to parvovirus B19, influenza, CMV and Epstein-Barr virus. A further reported finding was that TCR beta sequences accurately predicted the HLA-A and HLA-B alleles for most subjects in the first cohort. A few of the identified cytomegalovirus-associated TCR beta chains were confirmed in vitro to be specific for cytomegalovirus antigens. In an earlier analysis of about 550 of the donors, most TCR beta V segments were observed in productive rearrangements about 90% or about 30% of the time, broadly matching IMGT annotations.

This clone showed up just a few times. No cognate antigen has been identified for it. Per-base qualities were not stored, and no clone one base away is much larger. The cohort was made up of 650 to 700 healthy bone marrow donors. All cohort members were sampled while nominally healthy, although unrecorded immune exposures were likely present. The donor tested CMV seronegative and was one of the 352 seronegative cohort members. Every donor gave a peripheral blood sample, and the peripheral blood mononuclear cells from that sample were used for TCR beta sequencing. The Qiagen DNeasy Blood Extraction Kit was used to extract genomic DNA from the blood cell samples. The receptor library was made with the immunoSEQ multiplex PCR assay. The multiplex PCR relied on a mix of 60 forward primers for TCR Vbeta segments and 13 reverse primers for TCR Jbeta segments. The CDR3 region of rearranged TCR beta genes was amplified from genomic DNA with a multiplex PCR assay. The Illumina HiSeq System was used to sequence the amplified TCR beta libraries as 87-base-pair reads. The original methods were these. Across the 500 to 700 repertoires, a later analysis counted roughly 84 million unique TCR beta chains, around 11 million of which were shared by at least two donors. Raw reads were error-corrected and collapsed into unique sequences by a nearest-neighbor algorithm in which closely related sequences were merged to remove PCR and sequencing errors. To assign V, D and J gene segments, CDR3 sequences were aligned to IMGT reference sequences. For a sequence to be retained, at least a six-nucleotide match to both a V gene segment and a J gene segment was required. A rearrangement was called productive if the CDR3 had no stop codons and remained in frame with V and J, and every other rearrangement was called non-productive. Following IMGT convention, CDR3 was defined as the stretch from the second conserved V-encoded cysteine to the conserved J-encoded phenylalanine. The earlier analysis of fewer than 750 of the donors excluded sequences that lacked an unambiguous match to a single V gene segment. In an earlier analysis of around 600 of the donors, V segments were called functional above 56.7% productive rearrangements and were called segregating when the between-donor standard deviation exceeded 5%. To diagnose cytomegalovirus status from the catalog of TCR beta chain sequences, a statistical classification framework was built. In a later analysis, V and J genes were assigned by comparing TCR nucleotide sequences against IMGT/GENE-DB human TR gene sequences. In a later analysis, CDR3 sequences and most-parsimonious VDJ recombination scenarios were assigned using the TCRdist pipeline. In a later analysis, every TCR beta chain was defined by the combination of its CDR3 amino acid sequence and its V-gene family, and reads without a unique V-gene family were dropped. To address suspected cross-contamination and a sequencing artifact, a later analysis removed approximately 590 highly shared, low-generation-probability nucleotide sequences. For each public chain, a later analysis derived a clonal expansion index from normalized ranks of inferred template counts within each repertoire. Generation probabilities in a later analysis came from a VDJ recombination model fitted to out-of-frame rearrangements, and those results were checked against IGoR. Hypergeometric tests were used in a later analysis to score TCR-TCR, TCR-HLA and TCR-CMV co-occurrence, with a repertoire-size bias correction applied to the TCR pairs. A later analysis estimated false discovery rates by permuting HLA or CMV assignments 20 times. A later analysis grouped co-occurring TCRs with DBSCAN, adding TCRdist sequence similarity when clustering within HLA-allele-positive subsets. Repertoires with fewer than 30,000 or more than 120,000 public chains, plus five repertoires with anomalous nucleotide sharing, were excluded from co-occurrence clustering. Sourced from immuneACCESS, this table was stored by TCRdb with only in-frame sequences that have V and J called. A share of the clones is absent; for the studies checked, an unresolved V gene accounts for under half, and the remainder has no known explanation. V, J and clone size derive from that table, while D and trimming were established from the DNA sequence. This sample gives some 160,000 clones in total; roughly a tenth of them show up just once. About 2% of the sample rests with the top ten.

What was sequenced was PBMCs. The TCR comes from a male donor in good health and CMV-seronegative.

The CDR3: CASSLARGKGDTQYF. The DNA reads as follows: TGTGCCAGCAGCTTAGCTCGGGGGAAAGGAGATACGCAGTATTTT. Recombination linked TRBV7-3 to TRBJ2-3; the D gene is possibly TRBD2, with 6 bases matching. The CDR3 runs 15 amino acids, cysteine and phenylalanine included. Only CDR3 DNA is held: 45 bases, read in frame from base 1. From a lookup of the germline V gene, CDR1 and CDR2 are SGHTA and FQGTGA. V loses 2 bases, J loses 5 bases, and the germline ends lie 14 bases apart.